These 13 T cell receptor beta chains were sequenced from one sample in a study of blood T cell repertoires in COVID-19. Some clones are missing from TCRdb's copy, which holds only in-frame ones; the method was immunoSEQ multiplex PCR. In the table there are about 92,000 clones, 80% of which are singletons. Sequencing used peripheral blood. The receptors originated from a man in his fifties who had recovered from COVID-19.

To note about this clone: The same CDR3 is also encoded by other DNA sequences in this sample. The CDR3 region is CSVNRGNTEAFF. The CDR3, as DNA: TGCAGCGTGAACAGGGGGAACACTGAAGCTTTCTTT. The chain recombines TRBV29-1 with TRBJ1-1; 7 nucleotides agree with TRBD1. V lost 6 bases and J lost 1; bases outside the gene matches: 2. Germline V gene data show CDR1 as SQVTM and CDR2 as ANQGSEA. CDR3 length: 12 amino acids.

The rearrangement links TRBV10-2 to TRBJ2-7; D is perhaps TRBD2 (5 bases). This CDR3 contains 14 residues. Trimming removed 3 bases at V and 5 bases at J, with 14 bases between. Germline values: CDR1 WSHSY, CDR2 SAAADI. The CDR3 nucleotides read TGCGCCAGCAGTGATAACGGGGATTATAACGAGCAGTACTTC. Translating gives CASSDNGDYNEQYF.

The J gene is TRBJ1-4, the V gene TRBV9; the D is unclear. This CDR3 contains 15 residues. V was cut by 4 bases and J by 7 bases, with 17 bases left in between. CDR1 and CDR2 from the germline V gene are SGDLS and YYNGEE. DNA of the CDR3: TGTGCCAGCAGCCCCGGACCTGGTGGAGGTGAAAAACTGTTTTTT. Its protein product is CASSPGPGGGEKLFF.

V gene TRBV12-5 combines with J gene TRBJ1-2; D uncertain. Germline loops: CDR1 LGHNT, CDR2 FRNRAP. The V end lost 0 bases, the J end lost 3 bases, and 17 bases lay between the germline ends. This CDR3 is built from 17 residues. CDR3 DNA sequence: TGTGCTAGTGGTTTGGTAGTGGTTCGGGGATCGGACTATGGCTACACCTTC. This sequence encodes CASGLVVVRGSDYGYTF.

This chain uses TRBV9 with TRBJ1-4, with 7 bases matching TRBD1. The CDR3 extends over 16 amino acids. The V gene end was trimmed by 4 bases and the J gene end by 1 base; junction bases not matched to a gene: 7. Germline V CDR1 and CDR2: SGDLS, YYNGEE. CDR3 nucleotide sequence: TGTGCCAGCAGCCCCGGACACAGGGGAACTAATGAAAAACTGTTTTTT. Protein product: CASSPGHRGTNEKLFF.

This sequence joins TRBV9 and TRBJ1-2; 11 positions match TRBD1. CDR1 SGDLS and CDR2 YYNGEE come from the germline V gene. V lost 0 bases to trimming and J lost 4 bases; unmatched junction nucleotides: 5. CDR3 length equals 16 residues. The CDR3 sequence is CASSVAGQGEVYGYTF. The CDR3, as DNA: TGTGCCAGCAGCGTAGCGGGACAGGGGGAAGTCTATGGCTACACCTTC.

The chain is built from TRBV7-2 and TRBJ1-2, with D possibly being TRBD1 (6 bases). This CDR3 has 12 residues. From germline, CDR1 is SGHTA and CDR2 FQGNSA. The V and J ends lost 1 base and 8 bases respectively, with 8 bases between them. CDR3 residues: CASSLEGGGYTF. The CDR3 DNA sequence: TGTGCCAGCAGCTTAGAAGGGGGAGGCTACACCTTC.

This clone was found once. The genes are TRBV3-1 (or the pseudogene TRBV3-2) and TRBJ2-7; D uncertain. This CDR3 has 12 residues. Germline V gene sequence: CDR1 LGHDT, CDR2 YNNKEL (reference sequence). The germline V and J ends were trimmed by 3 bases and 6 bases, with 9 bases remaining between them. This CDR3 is CASSHESSEQYF. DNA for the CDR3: TGTGCCAGCAGCCACGAGTCTAGCGAGCAGTACTTC.

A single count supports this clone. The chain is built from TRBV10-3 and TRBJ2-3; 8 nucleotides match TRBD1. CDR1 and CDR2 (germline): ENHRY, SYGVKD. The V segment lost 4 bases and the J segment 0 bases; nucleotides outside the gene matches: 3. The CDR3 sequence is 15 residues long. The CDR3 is CAISGGQVSTDTQYF. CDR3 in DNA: TGTGCCATCAGTGGGGGACAGGTTAGCACAGATACGCAGTATTTT.

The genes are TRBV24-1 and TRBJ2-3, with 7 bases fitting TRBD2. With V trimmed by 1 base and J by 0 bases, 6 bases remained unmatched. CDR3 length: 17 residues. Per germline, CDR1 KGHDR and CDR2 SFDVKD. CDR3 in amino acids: CATSDFTSATSTDTQYF. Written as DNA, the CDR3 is TGTGCCACCAGTGATTTCACTAGCGCGACTAGCACAGATACGCAGTATTTT.

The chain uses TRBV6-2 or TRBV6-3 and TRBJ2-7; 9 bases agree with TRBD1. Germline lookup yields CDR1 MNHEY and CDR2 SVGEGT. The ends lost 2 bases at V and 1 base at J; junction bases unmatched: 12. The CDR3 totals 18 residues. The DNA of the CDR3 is TGTGCCAGCAGTTACCCGATCTCCGGGACAGGGAGTTCCTACGAGCAGTACTTC. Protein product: CASSYPISGTGSSYEQYF.

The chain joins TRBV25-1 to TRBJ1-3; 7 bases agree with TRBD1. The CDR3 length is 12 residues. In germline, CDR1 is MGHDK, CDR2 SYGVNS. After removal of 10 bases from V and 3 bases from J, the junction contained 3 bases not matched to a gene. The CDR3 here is CATNRGGNTIYF. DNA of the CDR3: TGTGCCACGAACAGGGGTGGAAACACCATATATTTT.

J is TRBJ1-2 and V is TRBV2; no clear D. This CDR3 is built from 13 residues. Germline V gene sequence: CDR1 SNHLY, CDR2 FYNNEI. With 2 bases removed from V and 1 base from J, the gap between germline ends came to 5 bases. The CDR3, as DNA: TGTGCCAGCAGTGAATCCGTTAACTATGGCTACACCTTC. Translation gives CASSESVNYGYTF.